The 6 T cell receptor beta chains below come from one sample, sequenced in a study of radiation and T cells in renal cell carcinoma. Time point reported: baseline pretreatment blood. The treatment denotes: 15 Gy SBRT to primary tumor, nephrectomy 4 weeks later. Libraries were prepared by immunoSEQ multiplex PCR; TCRdb keeps only in-frame clonotypes and omits some of them. The repertoire holds about 130,000 clones, with roughly 88% as singletons. The material sequenced was blood, taken from a patient whose treatment included radiotherapy and nephrectomy. These receptors were obtained from a woman between 50 and 59 years old with renal cell carcinoma.

This clone has only a few counts. The V gene is TRBV13, the J gene TRBJ1-1; D is uncertain. The V gene's germline CDR1 is PRHDT and CDR2 FYEKMQ (reference sequence). CDR3 size: 11 residues. V lost 1 base and J 9 bases, leaving 6 bases between the germline ends. The DNA for the CDR3 is TGTGCCAGCAGCTTAGTACCCAAAGCTTTCTTT. It encodes CASSLVPKAFF.

This clone was observed once. This chain joins TRBV7-3 and TRBJ1-1; D gene unclear. The germline gives CDR1 SGHTA, CDR2 FQGTGA. The CDR3 contains 14 residues. V dropped 5 bases and J dropped 1 base, with 11 bases sitting between them. The CDR3 here is CASSQSGQNTEAFF. CDR3 DNA sequence: TGTGCCAGCAGCCAATCCGGGCAGAACACTGAAGCTTTCTTT.

This clone was observed a single time. This sequence joins TRBV6-1 and TRBJ2-7; 13 nucleotides match TRBD2. In germline, CDR1 is MNHNS, CDR2 SASEGT. V dropped 4 bases and J dropped 7; count of bases not matched to a gene: 1. The length of the CDR3 is 13 residues. The CDR3 DNA reads as TGTGCCAGCAGTGCGGGACTAGCGGGAGAGCAGTACTTC. Translating gives CASSAGLAGEQYF.

Here the CDR3 reads CASSVGGGADTQYF. CDR3 nucleotide sequence: TGTGCCAGCAGTGTGGGCGGGGGGGCCGACACGCAGTATTTT. The chain combines TRBV6-4 with TRBJ2-3; the match to TRBD2 covers 9 bases. The V and J ends lost 4 bases and 9 bases, in that order; junction bases with no gene match: 8. The CDR3 spans 14 residues. Germline lookup yields CDR1 MRHNA and CDR2 SNTAGT.

The chain joins TRBV6-1 to TRBJ2-7; TRBD1 agrees at 11 bases. CDR3 length: 14 amino acids. Germline V gene lookup returns CDR1 MNHNS and CDR2 SASEGT. After removal of 8 bases from V and 3 bases from J, the junction contained 6 bases not matched to a gene. CDR3 sequence (DNA): TGTGCCAGCGCTTCGGGACAGGGGGGCTACGAGCAGTACTTC. Its translation is CASASGQGGYEQYF.

This clone was counted once. The rearrangement joins TRBV5-1 to TRBJ2-7, with D possibly matching TRBD1 (6 bases). The CDR3 totals 13 residues. CDR1 SGHRS and CDR2 YFSETQ come from the germline V gene. V lost 5 bases and J lost 1, with 10 bases in between. In DNA form, the CDR3 reads TGCGCCAGCAGTTGGACAGAGTCCTACGAGCAGTACTTC. This gives the protein CASSWTESYEQYF.